Listed below are T cell receptor beta chains from one sample, sequenced in a study of CD4 T cells in relation to SARS-CoV-2 and coronaviruses. The protocol was immunoSEQ multiplex PCR, while the TCRdb copy is restricted to in-frame clones and leaves out a portion. The sample contains 15,000 to 25,000 clones, 70% to 90% of which appear only once. Antigen specificity for these receptors is unknown. Sequenced: CD4+ T cells from PBMCs, cultured in vitro. The receptors derive from a human donor in good health. Each CDR3 is given with its conserved first and last residue. Fields, in order: CDR3 protein, CDR3 DNA, J gene, clone size, D gene, V gene. A D gene is named only where the DNA matches it firmly. Size values are once, few and many counts, or a class for expanded clones, and some rows have none.

CDR3aa: CASSLTGLLEQYF
CDR3nt: TGTGCCAGCAGCTTGACAGGTCTACTGGAGCAGTACTTC
j_gene: TRBJ2-7
abundance: once
d_gene: -
v_gene: TRBV5-5

CDR3aa: CASSFSGAQYF
CDR3nt: TGTGCCAGCAGCTTTTCAGGGGCCCAGTACTTC
j_gene: TRBJ2-5
abundance: -
d_gene: -
v_gene: TRBV7-2

CDR3aa: CASSSRGQGAIITEAFF
CDR3nt: TGTGCCAGCAGCTCCCGGGGACAGGGGGCGATTATCACTGAAGCTTTCTTT
j_gene: TRBJ1-1
abundance: few
d_gene: TRBD1
v_gene: TRBV7-2

CDR3aa: CASSLGQSSYNEQFF
CDR3nt: TGTGCCAGCAGCTTAGGACAGAGCTCCTACAATGAGCAGTTCTTC
j_gene: TRBJ2-1
abundance: once
d_gene: -
v_gene: TRBV5-4

CDR3aa: CASSFVPQSSYNEQFF
CDR3nt: TGCGCCAGCAGCTTTGTCCCCCAGAGCTCCTACAATGAGCAGTTCTTC
j_gene: TRBJ2-1
abundance: once
d_gene: -
v_gene: TRBV5-1

CDR3aa: CASSPSGDYEQYF
CDR3nt: TGTGCCAGCAGCCCTAGCGGGGACTACGAGCAGTACTTC
j_gene: TRBJ2-7
abundance: few
d_gene: TRBD2
v_gene: TRBV25-1

CDR3aa: CASSPVGQGAIIGTGELFF
CDR3nt: TGTGCCAGCTCACCGGTTGGACAGGGGGCTATCATCGGGACCGGGGAGCTGTTTTTT
j_gene: TRBJ2-2
abundance: once
d_gene: TRBD1
v_gene: TRBV18

CDR3aa: CASMGGSGGASGELFF
CDR3nt: TGTGCCAGCATGGGGGGAAGCGGGGGGGCCTCCGGGGAGCTGTTTTTT
j_gene: TRBJ2-2
abundance: -
d_gene: TRBD2
v_gene: TRBV2

CDR3aa: CASSRDINTEAFF
CDR3nt: TGCGCCAGCAGCCGGGACATCAACACTGAAGCTTTCTTT
j_gene: TRBJ1-1
abundance: -
d_gene: -
v_gene: TRBV5-1

CDR3aa: CASSQSPGDGYTF
CDR3nt: TGTGCCAGCAGCCAAAGCCCAGGGGATGGCTACACCTTC
j_gene: TRBJ1-2
abundance: -
d_gene: -
v_gene: TRBV3-1/TRBV3-2

CDR3aa: CSATQETQYF
CDR3nt: TGCAGTGCAACCCAAGAGACCCAGTACTTC
j_gene: TRBJ2-5
abundance: -
d_gene: -
v_gene: TRBV20-1

CDR3aa: CASSLGGQGNIQYF
CDR3nt: TGTGCCAGCAGCTTAGGGGGACAGGGAAACATTCAGTACTTC
j_gene: TRBJ2-4
abundance: -
d_gene: TRBD1
v_gene: TRBV11-3

CDR3aa: CASSQDRRENIYNSPLHF
CDR3nt: TGCGCCAGCAGCCAAGATCGCAGGGAGAATATTTATAATTCACCCCTCCACTTT
j_gene: TRBJ1-6
abundance: few
d_gene: -
v_gene: TRBV4-1

CDR3aa: CASSLDAGGSGANVLTF
CDR3nt: TGCGCCAGCAGCTTGGATGCAGGGGGCTCTGGGGCCAACGTCCTGACTTTC
j_gene: TRBJ2-6
abundance: -
d_gene: TRBD1
v_gene: TRBV5-1

CDR3aa: CASNGDSQETQYF
CDR3nt: TGTGCCAGCAATGGGGACAGTCAAGAGACCCAGTACTTC
j_gene: TRBJ2-5
abundance: -
d_gene: TRBD1
v_gene: TRBV6-6

CDR3aa: CASSHRAGGNEQFF
CDR3nt: TGTGCCAGCAGCCATCGGGCAGGGGGCAATGAGCAGTTCTTC
j_gene: TRBJ2-1
abundance: -
d_gene: TRBD1
v_gene: TRBV3-1/TRBV3-2

CDR3aa: CASSQGLASYEQYF
CDR3nt: TGCGCCAGCAGCCAAGGTCTAGCTTCCTACGAGCAGTACTTC
j_gene: TRBJ2-7
abundance: -
d_gene: -
v_gene: TRBV4-1

CDR3aa: CASSEGREAFF
CDR3nt: TGTGCCAGCAGTGAAGGCAGGGAAGCTTTCTTT
j_gene: TRBJ1-1
abundance: -
d_gene: -
v_gene: TRBV2

CDR3aa: CASSEGVSSTDTQYF
CDR3nt: TGTGCCAGCAGTGAAGGGGTATCTAGCACAGATACGCAGTATTTT
j_gene: TRBJ2-3
abundance: -
d_gene: -
v_gene: TRBV2

CDR3aa: CASSQDVRGFRNTIYF
CDR3nt: TGCGCCAGCAGCCAAGATGTCAGGGGGTTTCGAAACACCATATATTTT
j_gene: TRBJ1-3
abundance: -
d_gene: TRBD1
v_gene: TRBV4-1

CDR3aa: CASSLAHSNYGYTF
CDR3nt: TGTGCCAGCAGCTTAGCGCACAGTAACTATGGCTACACCTTC
j_gene: TRBJ1-2
abundance: -
d_gene: -
v_gene: TRBV7-2